Presented here are 16 T cell receptor beta chains from one specimen sequenced in a study of T cells after yellow fever vaccination. MiXCR, run by TCRdb on the 5' RACE reads, gives a single entry per CDR3 protein. The sample carries about 300,000 distinct CDR3 sequences, around 6.8% recorded once. The sequences come from PBMCs, collected about 49 days after the first yellow fever vaccination. The receptors derive from a man between 18 and 35 years old who received the YFV17D yellow fever vaccine.

The chain joins TRBV28 to TRBJ2-7, with D unclear. The CDR3 has 12 amino acids. Trimming pared 6 bases from V and 2 bases from J, leaving 8 bases between. CDR1 is MDHEN and CDR2 is SYDVKM in the germline V gene. The CDR3 DNA follows: TGTGCCAGCAGGAATGGGGCCTACGAGCAGTACGTC. Encoded protein: CASRNGAYEQYV.

This chain joins TRBV29-1 and TRBJ1-1; D is uncertain. V shed 1 base and J shed 7 bases, with 10 bases lying between them. This CDR3 spans 12 amino acids. Germline loops: CDR1 SQVTM, CDR2 ANQGSEA. CDR3 in DNA: TGCAGCGTTGAAGGTGACAAGTATGAAGCTTTCTTT. It specifies CSVEGDKYEAFF.

This clonotype was seen a few times. This chain uses TRBV10-3 with TRBJ2-5, with D possibly TRBD1 on 5 matching bases. Germline V lookup: CDR1 ENHRY, CDR2 SYGVKD. CDR3 length: 13 residues. The V and J ends lost 10 bases and 2 bases respectively, with 14 bases between them. The CDR3 here is CATADNPQETQYF. The DNA for the CDR3 is TGTGCCACCGCGGACAACCCTCAAGAGACCCAGTACTTC.

This clonotype was seen ten or more times. The V gene is TRBV24-1, the J gene TRBJ2-1; 7 bases are a match to TRBD2. The CDR3 extends over 13 amino acids. Trimming cost V 5 bases and J 8 bases; bases outside gene matches: 5. Germline lookup yields CDR1 KGHDR and CDR2 SFDVKD. The CDR3 spells CATSGLRGDEQFF. The CDR3 DNA reads TGTGCCACCAGTGGGCTACGGGGGGATGAGCAGTTCTTC.

Only a few counts were recorded for this clonotype. The chain uses TRBV7-3 and TRBJ2-3; the D gene is possibly TRBD2 (5 bases). CDR1 is SGHTA and CDR2 is FQGTGA in the germline V gene. This CDR3 is 15 amino acids long. The V end lost 5 bases, the J end lost 2 bases, and 14 bases lay between the germline ends. The CDR3 spells CASSPTRTFTDTQYF. The DNA of the CDR3 is TGTGCCAGCAGCCCCACTAGGACCTTCACAGATACGCAGTATTTT.

V gene TRBV7-2 combines with J gene TRBJ1-2; D ambiguous. The CDR3 covers 13 residues. With 0 bases removed from V and 5 bases from J, the gap between germline ends came to 7 bases. Germline lookup yields CDR1 SGHTA and CDR2 FQGNSA. CDR3 protein: CASSLARGYGYTF. CDR3 nucleotides: TGTGCCAGCAGCTTAGCGCGAGGGTATGGCTACACCTTC. Looking up the rest from reference TRBV7-2 and TRBJ1-2 gives the full variable domain: GAGVSQSPSNKVTEKGKDVELRCDPISGHTALYWYRQSLGQGLEFLIYFQGNSAPDKSGLPSDRFSAERTGGSVSTLTIQRTQQEDSAVYLCASSLARGYGYTFGSGTRLTVV.

V gene TRBV9 combines with J gene TRBJ2-5; no clear D. CDR1 and CDR2 (germline): SGDLS, YYNGEE. Trimming shortened V by 0 bases and J by 6 bases, and 21 bases separated the two germline ends. The CDR3 has 17 amino acids. The CDR3 is CASSVGSLAPPIQTQYF. The CDR3 bases are TGTGCCAGCAGCGTAGGAAGTCTGGCCCCTCCCATCCAGACCCAGTACTTC.

This clonotype was seen a few times. This chain uses TRBV24-1 with TRBJ2-1; 11 bases agree with TRBD2. Germline assignment: CDR1 KGHDR and CDR2 SFDVKD. The junction had 3 bases not matched to a gene; V was cut back by 2 bases and J by 4 bases. The CDR3 length is 16 residues. CDR3 nucleotides: TGTGCCACCAGTGATTCCGGGACTAGCGGATACAATGAGCAGTTCTTC. Protein: CATSDSGTSGYNEQFF.

This clonotype came up a few times. V is TRBV25-1 and J is TRBJ2-7; D gene unclear. V lost 8 bases and J 7 bases, leaving 9 bases between the germline ends. The CDR3 runs to 10 residues. The germline CDR1 and CDR2 sequences are MGHDK and SYGVNS. In DNA form, the CDR3 reads TGTGCCAGCCTAGAGAGGGAGCAGTACGTC. Its protein is CASLEREQYV.

J is TRBJ1-2 and V is TRBV27; D uncertain. The germline V gene has CDR1 MNHEY and CDR2 SMNVEV (reference sequence). The germline V and J ends were trimmed by 2 bases and 1 base, with 5 bases remaining between them. This CDR3 is built from 13 residues. Here the CDR3 DNA reads TGTGCCAGCAGTTTAAATGTTAACTATGGCTACACCTTC. It codes for CASSLNVNYGYTF.

In this sample, this clonotype turned up a few times. This chain links TRBV11-1 with TRBJ2-5; tentative D call: TRBD1 (6 bases). This CDR3 is built from 15 residues. Deletions cut 5 bases from V and 5 bases from J, with 18 bases between. Germline lookup yields CDR1 SGHAT and CDR2 FQDESV (reference sequence). CDR3 bases: TGTGCCAGCAGCCCCCTTTGGGGGCGATCGGAGACCCAGTACTTC. Protein product: CASSPLWGRSETQYF.

In this sample, this clonotype turned up many times. This chain uses TRBV6-5 with TRBJ2-1, with 8 bases identical to TRBD1. CDR3 length: 14 amino acids. Germline-derived CDR1 and CDR2 are MNHEY and SVGAGI. The trim removed 0 bases at V and 9 bases at J, leaving 4 bases unmatched. The CDR3 DNA is TGTGCCAGCAGTTACTCTGGGGGGACAGGTGAGCAGTTCTTC. It codes for CASSYSGGTGEQFF.

This chain links TRBV29-1 with TRBJ2-1, with 9 bases fitting TRBD2. CDR1 and CDR2 (germline): SQVTM, ANQGSEA. The CDR3 runs to 16 residues. Unmatched junction bases numbered 5, after V lost 0 bases and J lost 2 bases. The CDR3 DNA sequence: TGCAGCGTTGAAGAAAATAGCGGGGGTCCCTACAATGAGCAGTTCTTC. This sequence encodes CSVEENSGGPYNEQFF.

The table lists this clonotype with many counts. This chain connects TRBV27 to TRBJ2-7; TRBD2 matches at 7 bases. Looked up from germline, CDR1 is MNHEY and CDR2 is SMNVEV (reference sequence). The CDR3 is 15 residues long. The junction had 8 bases not matched to a gene; V was cut back by 3 bases and J by 3 bases. The CDR3, as DNA: TGTGCCAGCAGTTTTATAGGGCGGGGGAACTACGAGCAGTACGTC. It encodes CASSFIGRGNYEQYV.

This clonotype came up a few times. The V call is TRBV2, the J call TRBJ2-5; 10 nucleotides match TRBD2. Trimming cost V 3 bases and J 5 bases; bases outside gene matches: 3. This CDR3 has 14 amino acids. From germline, CDR1 is SNHLY and CDR2 FYNNEI. CDR3 in amino acids: CASSDPSGGETQYF. The CDR3 nucleotides are TGTGCCAGCAGTGATCCTAGCGGGGGTGAGACCCAGTACTTC.

This clonotype was found many times. The chain combines TRBV9 with TRBJ2-3; 7 bases match TRBD2. CDR3 length: 16 amino acids. Germline CDR1 and CDR2: SGDLS and YYNGEE. With V trimmed by 3 bases and J by 2 bases, 9 bases remained unmatched. The CDR3 nucleotides read TGTGCCAGCAGCGCCTCCAGGCTAGCGGTCACAGATACGCAGTATTTT. It yields the protein CASSASRLAVTDTQYF.